This T cell receptor beta chain was identified during a study of CXCR3-negative and CXCR3-positive naive CD8 T cells. TRB cDNA was prepared as libraries by UMI-labeled 5' RACE. No DNA is given; TCRdb re-called the 5' RACE reads and lists each CDR3 protein once. The sample shows approximately 89,000 distinct CDR3 sequences, and approximately 0.5% sits with its ten largest clones. The CD45RO-CCR7+CD27+CD95- phenotype denoted naive CD8+ T cells. Germline-derived CDR1 and CDR2 are MDHEN and SYDVKM. CDR3 length: 14 residues. Study conclusions and caveats: Hydrophobicity was higher for TRB CDR3s found in CXCR3-positive naive cells than in CXCR3-negative naive cells.

In the case of this clonotype: Its antigen is not known.

The chain links TRBV28 to TRBJ1-5; TCRdb proposes TRBD1, but this gene call is untestable without DNA. This clonotype was sampled from a human donor in good health. Some clones in this sample may be carry-over from other donors' samples. The sample comprised naive CXCR3+ CD8+ T cells from blood. Subset: CD45RO-CCR7+CD27+CD95- naive CD8+ T cells expressing CXCR3 (TNR3+). CDR3 amino acids: CASSLTGGMEPQHF. The full variable domain, in which reference TRBV28 and TRBJ1-5 provide the parts outside the CDR3, is DVKVTQSSRYLVKRTGEKVFLECVQDMDHENMFWYRQDPGLGLRLIYFSYDVKMKEKGDIPEGYSVSREKKERFSLILESASTNQTSMYLCASSLTGGMEPQHFGDGTRLSIL.